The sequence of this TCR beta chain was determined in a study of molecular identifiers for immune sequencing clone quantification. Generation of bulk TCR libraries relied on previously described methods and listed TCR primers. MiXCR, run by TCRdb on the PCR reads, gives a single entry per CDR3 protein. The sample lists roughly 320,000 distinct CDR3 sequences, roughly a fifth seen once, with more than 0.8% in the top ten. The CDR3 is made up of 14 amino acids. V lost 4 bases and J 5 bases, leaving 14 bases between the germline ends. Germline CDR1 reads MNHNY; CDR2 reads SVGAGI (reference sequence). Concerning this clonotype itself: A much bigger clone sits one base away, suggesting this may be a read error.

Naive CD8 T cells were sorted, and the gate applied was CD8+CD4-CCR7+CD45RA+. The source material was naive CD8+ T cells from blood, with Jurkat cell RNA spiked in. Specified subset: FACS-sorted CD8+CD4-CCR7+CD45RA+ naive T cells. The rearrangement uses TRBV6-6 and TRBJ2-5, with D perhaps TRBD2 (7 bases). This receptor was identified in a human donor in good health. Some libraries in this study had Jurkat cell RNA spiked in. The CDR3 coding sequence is TGTGCCAGCAGTTCCCAGGGGAGGGGGGAGACCCAGTACTTC. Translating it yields CASSSQGRGETQYF.